Described below is a single T cell receptor beta chain sequence and its context. Exclusion of a patient resulted from uncontrolled infection, other autoimmune disease, pregnancy or lactation. Every diagnosis used clinical symptoms, serum thyroxine and TRAb, thyroid ultrasound and orbital computed tomography. The data belong to a study of T cells in Graves' hyperthyroidism and ophthalmopathy. The TCR beta CDR3 regions underwent amplification using RNA transcripts as the source. Primed by the HTBI set, a first-round RT-PCR was run on the TCR CDR3. TCRdb recomputed calls from the multiplex PCR reads with MiXCR, one row per CDR3 protein. The profile shows 300,000 to 400,000 distinct CDR3 sequences, around a sixth of them singletons. CDR1 and CDR2 (germline): SGHAT, FQNNGV. CDR3 length: 18 residues. The trim removed 4 bases at V and 3 bases at J, leaving 12 bases unmatched.

The J gene is TRBJ2-3, the V gene TRBV11-2; 11 positions match TRBD2. Sequencing input: blood. The origin of this receptor is a woman aged 50 to 60 with Graves' hyperthyroidism. The CDR3 DNA sequence: TGTGCCAGCAGCTCCCCTGGACGACTAGCGGGGTTGACAGATACGCAGTATTTT. Translation: CASSSPGRLAGLTDTQYF.